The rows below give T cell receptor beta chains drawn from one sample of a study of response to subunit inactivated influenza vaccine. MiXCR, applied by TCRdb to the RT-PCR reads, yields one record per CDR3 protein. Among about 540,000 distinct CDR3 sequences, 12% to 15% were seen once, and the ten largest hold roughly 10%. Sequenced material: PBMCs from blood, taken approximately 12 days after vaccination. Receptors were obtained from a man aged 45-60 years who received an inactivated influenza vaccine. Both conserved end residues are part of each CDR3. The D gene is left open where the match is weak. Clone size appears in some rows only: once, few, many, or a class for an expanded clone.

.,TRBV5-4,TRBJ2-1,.,TGTGCCAGCAGCGGCGGGAACTACAATGAGCAGTTCTTC,CASSGGNYNEQFF
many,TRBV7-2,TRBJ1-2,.,TGTGCCAGCAGCTTCGGGCGGGGGGACTATGGCTACACCTTC,CASSFGRGDYGYTF
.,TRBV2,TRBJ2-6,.,TGTGCCAGCAGTGACAGGGAAGGGGCCAACGTCCTGACTTTC,CASSDREGANVLTF
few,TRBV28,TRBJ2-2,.,TGTGCCAGCAGTTTATGGCAGGCCGGGGAGCTGTTTTTT,CASSLWQAGELFF
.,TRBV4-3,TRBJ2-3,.,TGCGCCAGCAGCCAAGACCACGCTAGCACAGATACGCAGTATTTT,CASSQDHASTDTQYF
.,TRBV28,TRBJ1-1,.,TGTGCCAGCAGTTTCCCAGCAGGGGTACCTTTCGGTGCTTTCTTT,CASSFPAGVPFGAFF
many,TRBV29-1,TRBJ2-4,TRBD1,TGCAGCGTCCTGACAGGGGTTGCCAAAAACATTCAGTACTTC,CSVLTGVAKNIQYF
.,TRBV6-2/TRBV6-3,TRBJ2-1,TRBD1,TGTGCCAGCAGTCCTCGACAGGGGGGTTCCTACAATGAGCAGTTCTTC,CASSPRQGGSYNEQFF
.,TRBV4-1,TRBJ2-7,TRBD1,TGCGCCAGCAGCCCTATGGCGGGACAGGGGGCCCCCTACGAGCAGTACTTC,CASSPMAGQGAPYEQYF
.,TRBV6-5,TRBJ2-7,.,TGTGCCAGCAGCCCATCGACTGGCGAGCAGTACTTC,CASSPSTGEQYF
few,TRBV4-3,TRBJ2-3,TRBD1,TGCGCCAGCAGCCAGGATGGGACAGGGGGCAAAGATACGCAGTATTTT,CASSQDGTGGKDTQYF
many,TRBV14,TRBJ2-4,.,TGTGCCAGCAGCCAAGGTCTAAGGGAGCGACAGTACTTC,CASSQGLRERQYF
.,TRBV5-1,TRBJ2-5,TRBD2,TGCGCCAGCAGCACTGGGACTAGCGGGAGTGAGACCCAGTACTTC,CASSTGTSGSETQYF
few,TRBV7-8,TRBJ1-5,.,TGTGCCAGCAGCTCGGTGGGGGTGAAGGTTCAGCCCCAGCATTTT,CASSSVGVKVQPQHF
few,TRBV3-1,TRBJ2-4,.,TGTGCCAGCAGCCGGGGAGCCAAAAACATTCAGTACTTC,CASSRGAKNIQYF
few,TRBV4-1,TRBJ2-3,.,TGCGCCAGCAGGCCACTAGGGGCAGATACGCAGTATTTT,CASRPLGADTQYF
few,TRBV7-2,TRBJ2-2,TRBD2,TGTGCCAGCAGAGCTCTAGCGGGAGTCGGCACCGGGGAGCTGTTTTTT,CASRALAGVGTGELFF
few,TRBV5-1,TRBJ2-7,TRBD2,TGCGCCAGCAGCTTTTCCGGGACTAGCGACTACGAGCAGTACTTC,CASSFSGTSDYEQYF
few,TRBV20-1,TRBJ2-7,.,TGCAGTGCTAGAGATGGGTCAGTTAGCTCCTACGAGCAGTACTTC,CSARDGSVSSYEQYF
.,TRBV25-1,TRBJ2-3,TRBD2,TGTGCCAGCAGTGACCTCGGGACTAGCGGCACAGATACGCAGTATTTT,CASSDLGTSGTDTQYF
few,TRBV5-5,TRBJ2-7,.,TGTGCCAGCAGCAACACGGAGTTCTACGAGCAGTACTTC,CASSNTEFYEQYF
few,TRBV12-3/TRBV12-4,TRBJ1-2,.,TGTGCCAGCAGTTTGGGGCATGGAGGGGGCTACACCTTC,CASSLGHGGGYTF
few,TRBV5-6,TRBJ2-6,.,TGTGCCAGCAGGAGGGGATACTCTGGGGCCAACGTCCTGACTTTC,CASRRGYSGANVLTF
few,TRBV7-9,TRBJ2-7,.,TGTGCCAGCAGCTTAGTTGGGGAGGTATTCGAGCAGTACTTC,CASSLVGEVFEQYF
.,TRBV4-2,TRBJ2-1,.,TGTGCCACCAGCCAAGTCGCTGACCTCTCCTACAATGAGCAGTTCTTC,CATSQVADLSYNEQFF
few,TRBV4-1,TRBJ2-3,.,TGCGCCAGCAGCCAAGCTCCAGCCACAGATACGCAGTATTTT,CASSQAPATDTQYF
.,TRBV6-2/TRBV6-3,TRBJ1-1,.,TGTGCCAGCAGGGCTGGGGGTGGGAACACTGAAGCTTTCTTT,CASRAGGGNTEAFF
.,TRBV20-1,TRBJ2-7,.,TGCAGTGCCCCGGTGACCACGACCTACGAGCAGTACTTC,CSAPVTTTYEQYF
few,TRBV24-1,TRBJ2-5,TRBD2,TGTGCCACCAGTGATCCCGGACTAGCGGCGGATGAAGAGACCCAGTACTTC,CATSDPGLAADEETQYF
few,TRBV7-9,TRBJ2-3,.,TGTGCCAGCAGCTTAGGGTTACTGCGAGATACGCAGTATTTT,CASSLGLLRDTQYF
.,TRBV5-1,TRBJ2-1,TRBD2,TGCGCCAGCAGCTCGACTAGCGGGGGTAGCAATGAGCAGTTCTTC,CASSSTSGGSNEQFF
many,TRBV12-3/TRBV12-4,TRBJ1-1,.,TGTGCCAGCAGTTTATCGGGAGTCATTGCTGAAGCTTTCTTT,CASSLSGVIAEAFF
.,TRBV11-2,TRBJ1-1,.,TGTGCCAGCAGCTTAGTCCGGGGGCCTAGGTTAAGGGGGAACACTGAAGCTTTCTTT,CASSLVRGPRLRGNTEAFF
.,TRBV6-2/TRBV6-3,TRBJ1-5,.,TGTGCCAGCAGTTCACACTATAGCAATCAGCCCCAGCATTTT,CASSSHYSNQPQHF
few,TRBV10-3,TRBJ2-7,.,TGTGCCATCAGCCCGAGGACACCCCTATCCTACGAGCAGTACTTC,CAISPRTPLSYEQYF
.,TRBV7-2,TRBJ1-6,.,TGTGCCAGCAGCCCGCAGGGGAAGAATTCACCCCTCCACTTT,CASSPQGKNSPLHF
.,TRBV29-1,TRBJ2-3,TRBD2,TGCAGCGTTAGTCAGGCTAGCGGGAACGCAGATACGCAGTATTTT,CSVSQASGNADTQYF
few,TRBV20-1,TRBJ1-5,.,TGCAGTGCTAGAGATGGGCGAAATAGCAATCAGCCCCAGCATTTT,CSARDGRNSNQPQHF
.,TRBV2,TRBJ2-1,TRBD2,TGTGCCAGCAGTACTAGCGGGGGGGCCTTTAATGAGCAGTTCTTC,CASSTSGGAFNEQFF
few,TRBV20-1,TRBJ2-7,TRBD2,TGCAGTGCTAGAGACTCTAGCGGGGGCTACGAGCAGTACTTC,CSARDSSGGYEQYF
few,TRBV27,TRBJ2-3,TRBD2,TGTGCCAGCACCCAGCGGGGGAGCACAGATACGCAGTATTTT,CASTQRGSTDTQYF
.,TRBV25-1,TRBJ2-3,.,TGTGCCAGCAGCGGGAGTTGGTCAGATACGCAGTATTTT,CASSGSWSDTQYF
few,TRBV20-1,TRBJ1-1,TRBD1,TGCAGTGCTAAGGAGACAGGGTTTAACACTGAAGCTTTCTTT,CSAKETGFNTEAFF
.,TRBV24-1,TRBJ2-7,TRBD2,TGTGCCACCAGTGACAGACTAGCGGGGGGCCTGGACGAGCAGTACTTC,CATSDRLAGGLDEQYF
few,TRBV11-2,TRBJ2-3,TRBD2,TGTGCCAGCAGCCCATCTATAGCGGGAGGCTCAGATACGCAGTATTTT,CASSPSIAGGSDTQYF
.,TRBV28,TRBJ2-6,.,TGTGCCAGCAGTCTAACCCGCAGCTCTGGGGCCAACGTCCTGACTTTC,CASSLTRSSGANVLTF
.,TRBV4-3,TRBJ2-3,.,TGCGCCAGCAGCCAAGGGGTGCGCACAGATACGCAGTATTTT,CASSQGVRTDTQYF
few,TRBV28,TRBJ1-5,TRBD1,TGTGCCAGCATTGGTCAAGTAACGGGACAGGGGTATTATCAGCCCCAGCATTTT,CASIGQVTGQGYYQPQHF
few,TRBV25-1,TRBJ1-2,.,TGTGCCAGCAGTGTAGAAGGTTCTGGCTACACCTTC,CASSVEGSGYTF
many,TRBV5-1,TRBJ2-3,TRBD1,TGCGCCAGCAGCGTGCGACAGGGGGGAGTCGCAGATACGCAGTATTTT,CASSVRQGGVADTQYF
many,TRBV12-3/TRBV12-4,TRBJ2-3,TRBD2,TGTGCCAGCAGTGGGACTAGCGGGGGGGCCACAGATACGCAGTATTTT,CASSGTSGGATDTQYF
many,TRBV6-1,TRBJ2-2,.,TGTGCCAGCAGTCTCGCTGGTCTTGCCGGGGAGCTGTTTTTT,CASSLAGLAGELFF
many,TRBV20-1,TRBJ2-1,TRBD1,TGCAGTGCTAGCGGGACAGGCTCCTACAATGAGCAGTTCTTC,CSASGTGSYNEQFF
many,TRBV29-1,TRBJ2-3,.,TGCAGCGGCAGTAGCGAGTCAGATACGCAGTATTTT,CSGSSESDTQYF